This entry lists 16 T cell receptor beta chains sequenced from one sample in a study of blood T cell repertoires in COVID-19. The table came from immunoSEQ multiplex PCR; TCRdb's copy has only in-frame clones and leaves some out. The sample yields under 350,000 clones, around 89% seen once. Sequenced input: peripheral blood. These receptor sequences come from a middle-aged man with acute or convalescent COVID-19.

There are a few counts of this clone. V usage is TRBV6-1 and J usage is TRBJ1-5; D is perhaps TRBD1 (5 bases). CDR1 and CDR2 from the germline V gene are MNHNS and SASEGT. V was clipped by 2 bases and J by 0 bases, with 11 bases between them. CDR3 length equals 16 residues. The CDR3 DNA follows: TGTGCCAGCAGTGAATTTGACAGCCATAGCAATCAGCCCCAGCATTTT. The encoded protein is CASSEFDSHSNQPQHF.

This clone has only one observation. The chain combines TRBV7-9 with TRBJ1-5; TRBD1 might be the D (6 bases). The germline gives CDR1 SEHNR, CDR2 FQNEAQ (reference sequence). The CDR3 is 15 residues long. With 5 bases removed from V and 8 bases from J, the gap between germline ends came to 19 bases. The CDR3 is CASSRGTGSMEPQHF. In DNA form, the CDR3 reads TGTGCCAGCAGCCGCGGAACAGGGTCTATGGAGCCCCAGCATTTT.

V gene TRBV3-1 (or the pseudogene TRBV3-2) combines with J gene TRBJ2-1; D is uncertain. V shed 4 bases and J shed 7 bases, with 8 bases lying between them. The CDR3 extends over 12 amino acids. Germline CDR1 and CDR2: LGHDT and YNNKEL (reference sequence). In nucleotides, the CDR3 is TGTGCCAGCAGCCGAGCGACGAATGAGCAGTTCTTC. It specifies CASSRATNEQFF.

This clone has more than one count but fewer than ten. DNA for the CDR3: TGTGCCAGCAGAAAAGCGGTCGCGGGGGCAGATACGCAGTATTTT. Translating gives CASRKAVAGADTQYF. The genes are TRBV3-1 (or the pseudogene TRBV3-2) and TRBJ2-3; 7 bases are shared with TRBD2. Germline loops: CDR1 LGHDT, CDR2 YNNKEL (reference sequence). The CDR3 has 15 residues. V gave up 6 bases and J gave up 4 bases; unmatched junction bases: 10.

This CDR3 reads CASSYREAGELFF. In nucleotides, the CDR3 is TGTGCCAGCAGTTACAGGGAGGCCGGGGAGCTGTTTTTT. The gene calls are TRBV6-5 and TRBJ2-2; maybe TRBD2 (6 bases). V was trimmed by 2 bases and J by 6 bases, leaving 7 bases between them. CDR1 is MNHEY and CDR2 is SVGAGI in the germline V gene. The CDR3 runs 13 residues.

The V and J genes are TRBV11-2 and TRBJ2-7; 7 bases agree with TRBD1. The trim removed 1 base at V and 0 bases at J, leaving 6 bases unmatched. The germline CDR1 and CDR2 sequences are SGHAT and FQNNGV. The length of the CDR3 is 16 residues. DNA of the CDR3: TGTGCCAGCAGCTTAGGAGGGACAGTAAGCTCCTACGAGCAGTACTTC. Translation gives CASSLGGTVSSYEQYF.

V is TRBV27 and J is TRBJ1-4; D call uncertain. The CDR3 is 17 residues long. Germline CDR1 reads MNHEY; CDR2 reads SMNVEV (reference sequence). With 1 base removed from V and 7 bases from J, the gap between germline ends came to 19 bases. CDR3 protein: CASSLYMLGTIGEKLFF. The CDR3 bases are TGTGCCAGCAGTTTATATATGCTGGGCACGATAGGTGAAAAACTGTTTTTT.

The chain employs TRBV12-5 and TRBJ2-1; TRBD2 aligns across 12 bases. The junction had 10 bases not matched to a gene; V was cut back by 2 bases and J by 8 bases. This CDR3 is built from 17 residues. Germline CDR1 is LGHNT and CDR2 is FRNRAP. This chain's CDR3 is CASGLSLAGGPLYEQFF. In DNA, the CDR3 is TGTGCTAGTGGTTTGTCGCTAGCGGGGGGGCCGCTCTATGAGCAGTTCTTC.

This clone has more than one count but fewer than ten. The V and J genes are TRBV2 and TRBJ1-1, with D hard to call. The CDR3 runs to 11 residues. The V end was cut by 3 bases, the J end by 11 bases, with 10 bases between. Germline V CDR1 and CDR2: SNHLY, FYNNEI. CDR3 in amino acids: CASSERVSAFF. DNA for the CDR3: TGTGCCAGCAGTGAGCGAGTGTCCGCTTTCTTT.

CDR3 loop: CASSLGGTGRSPLHF. CDR3 coding DNA: TGCGCCAGCAGCTTGGGAGGGACAGGGCGATCACCCCTCCACTTT. This chain links TRBV5-1 with TRBJ1-6, with 9 positions matching TRBD1. CDR1 is SGHRS and CDR2 is YFSETQ in the germline V gene. The CDR3 sequence is 15 residues long. V lost 0 bases, J lost 10 bases, and 5 bases stayed unmatched. Filled out from reference TRBV5-1 and TRBJ1-6, the complete variable domain reads KAGVTQTPRYLIKTRGQQVTLSCSPISGHRSVSWYQQTPGQGLQFLFEYFSETQRNKGNFPGRFSGRQFSNSRSEMNVSTLELGDSALYLCASSLGGTGRSPLHFGNGTRLTVT.

This chain uses TRBV6-5 with TRBJ2-7; a weak D match, TRBD1 (5 bases). The CDR3 is made up of 15 amino acids. Trimming cost V 8 bases and J 0 bases, with 17 bases left between them. Germline assignment: CDR1 MNHEY and CDR2 SVGAGI. CDR3 DNA sequence: TGTGCCAGCGGGCAGCAGGGCAGGAGCTCCTACGAGCAGTACTTC. It codes for CASGQQGRSSYEQYF.

The V and J genes are TRBV10-3 and TRBJ1-6, with no clear D. Germline CDR1 reads ENHRY; CDR2 reads SYGVKD. The V and J ends lost 5 bases and 4 bases respectively, with 9 bases between them. CDR3 size: 14 residues. CDR3 sequence: CAISQTSYNSPLHF. The CDR3 DNA reads TGTGCCATCAGTCAGACAAGTTATAATTCACCCCTCCACTTT.

This chain connects TRBV11-2 to TRBJ2-7; a weak D match, TRBD1 (5 bases). V was trimmed by 2 bases and J by 7 bases, leaving 21 bases between them. In germline, CDR1 is SGHAT, CDR2 FQNNGV. CDR3 size: 16 residues. The CDR3 loop is CASSLIRRRGMDEQYF. The CDR3 DNA follows: TGTGCCAGCAGCTTAATCCGCAGAAGGGGCATGGATGAGCAGTACTTC.

CDR3 protein: CAWTSRDRGNQPQHF. The DNA for the CDR3 is TGTGCCTGGACTAGTAGGGACAGGGGCAATCAGCCCCAGCATTTT. The rearrangement links TRBV30 to TRBJ1-5, with 9 bases identical to TRBD1. There are 15 residues in the CDR3. The V segment lost 4 bases and the J segment 2 bases; nucleotides outside the gene matches: 6. Germline V gene data show CDR1 as GTSNPN and CDR2 as SVGIG (reference sequence).

V is TRBV12-3 or TRBV12-4 and J is TRBJ1-2; 7 bases are shared with TRBD1. CDR3 length: 12 residues. V lost 5 bases to trimming and J lost 8 bases; unmatched junction nucleotides: 5. CDR3 sequence reads: CASSPTGLGYTF. CDR3 nucleotide sequence: TGTGCCAGCAGTCCGACAGGGTTGGGCTACACCTTC.

The V call is TRBV13, the J call TRBJ2-4; 11 nucleotides match TRBD2. In germline, CDR1 is PRHDT, CDR2 FYEKMQ (reference sequence). The V and J ends lost 4 bases and 3 bases, in that order; junction bases with no gene match: 8. The length of the CDR3 is 17 residues. The CDR3 region is CASSSSGGRAGKNIQYF. The CDR3 DNA follows: TGTGCCAGCAGCTCTAGCGGGGGGCGCGCAGGCAAAAACATTCAGTACTTC.